This TCR beta chain was obtained from a study of identical twins. Trimming pared 3 bases from V and 1 base from J, leaving 9 bases between. The CDR3 covers 13 residues. Germline CDR1 reads DFQATT; CDR2 reads SNEGSKA (reference sequence). TCRdb used MiXCR to reprocess the 5' RACE reads, holding one entry per CDR3 protein. The sample yields approximately 690,000 distinct CDR3 sequences, 6.1% seen once. Sample: naive T cells sorted from blood. The rearrangement uses TRBV20-1 and TRBJ1-1; D unresolved. The TCR originated in a man between 18 and 35 years old in good health. The DNA of the CDR3 is TGCAGTGCTAGCTTTAACCCGAACACTGAAGCTTTCTTT. Amino acid sequence: CSASFNPNTEAFF.